The rows below give T cell receptor beta chains drawn from one sample of a study of shared clonotypes between healthy human individuals. TCRdb keeps only in-frame clones here, not all; method: immunoSEQ multiplex PCR. The repertoire holds approximately 1.4 million clones, with approximately 98% as singletons. The sequencing sample was made of naive CD4+ T cells sorted from blood. The receptors were gathered from a man aged 30 to 45 in good health. CDR3s include the opening cysteine and the closing phenylalanine or tryptophan. Fields, in order: J gene, clone size, D gene, V gene, CDR3 DNA, CDR3 protein. D genes are given only for firm matches. Size tells how often a clone was seen (once, few, many) or the class of an expanded clone, and some rows leave it out.

j_call: TRBJ2-3
clone_size: -
d_call: -
v_call: TRBV11-3
cdr3_nt: TGTGCCAGCAGCCAGGGGGGGGATCCAGATACGCAGTATTTT
cdr3_aa: CASSQGGDPDTQYF

j_call: TRBJ2-3
clone_size: -
d_call: -
v_call: TRBV5-1
cdr3_nt: TGCGCCAGCAGCATCGCCACTACGCAGTATTTT
cdr3_aa: CASSIATTQYF

j_call: TRBJ2-5
clone_size: -
d_call: TRBD2
v_call: TRBV9
cdr3_nt: TGTGCCAGCAGCGGGATAGCGGGACAAGAGACCCAGTACTTC
cdr3_aa: CASSGIAGQETQYF

j_call: TRBJ2-6
clone_size: -
d_call: -
v_call: TRBV21-1
cdr3_nt: TGTGCCAGCAGCAAAGGGGTCAGCCACTCTGGGGCCAACGTCCTGACTTTC
cdr3_aa: CASSKGVSHSGANVLTF

j_call: TRBJ2-4
clone_size: once
d_call: -
v_call: TRBV28
cdr3_nt: TGTGCCAGCAGTTCTCGCACAGAAAACATTCAGTACTTC
cdr3_aa: CASSSRTENIQYF

j_call: TRBJ2-3
clone_size: -
d_call: TRBD2
v_call: TRBV4-1
cdr3_nt: TGCGCCAGCAGCCGCCTAACTAGCGACACAGATACGCAGTATTTT
cdr3_aa: CASSRLTSDTDTQYF

j_call: TRBJ2-7
clone_size: -
d_call: TRBD1
v_call: TRBV7-2
cdr3_nt: TGTGCCAGCAGCTTATCCGGGGTGGAGACAGGGAAGTACTTC
cdr3_aa: CASSLSGVETGKYF

j_call: TRBJ2-7
clone_size: once
d_call: TRBD2
v_call: TRBV4-3
cdr3_nt: TGCGCCAGCAGCCAAGATCCGCCGGGACTAGCGGGATCCTACGAGCAGTACTTC
cdr3_aa: CASSQDPPGLAGSYEQYF

j_call: TRBJ1-2
clone_size: -
d_call: -
v_call: TRBV2
cdr3_nt: TGTGCCAGCAGTGATTTAAATCTCCGAAACTATGGCTACACCTTC
cdr3_aa: CASSDLNLRNYGYTF

j_call: TRBJ2-2
clone_size: -
d_call: -
v_call: TRBV7-9
cdr3_nt: TGTGCCAGCAGCGTAAGAAGGGGCCTGTCCGGGGAGCTGTTTTTT
cdr3_aa: CASSVRRGLSGELFF

j_call: TRBJ2-7
clone_size: -
d_call: -
v_call: TRBV5-1
cdr3_nt: TGCGCCAGCAGCTCAGCGGGACAGGACTACGAGCAGTACTTC
cdr3_aa: CASSSAGQDYEQYF

j_call: TRBJ2-2
clone_size: -
d_call: -
v_call: TRBV4-2
cdr3_nt: TGTGCCAGCAGCCCCCGCTCAAGGGGACGCGGCACCGGGGAGCTGTTTTTT
cdr3_aa: CASSPRSRGRGTGELFF

j_call: TRBJ1-2
clone_size: -
d_call: -
v_call: TRBV6-6
cdr3_nt: TGTGCCAGCAGTCCCACGGGGAAGGCAATATACTATGGCTACACCTTC
cdr3_aa: CASSPTGKAIYYGYTF

j_call: TRBJ2-7
clone_size: -
d_call: TRBD2
v_call: TRBV29-1
cdr3_nt: TGCAGCGTTCTAGCGGGAGGCTACGAGCAGTACTTC
cdr3_aa: CSVLAGGYEQYF

j_call: TRBJ2-7
clone_size: -
d_call: -
v_call: TRBV6-1
cdr3_nt: TGTGCCAGCAGGGAACGTGTGGGTGGGGCCTACGAGCAGTACTTC
cdr3_aa: CASRERVGGAYEQYF

j_call: TRBJ2-7
clone_size: once
d_call: TRBD2
v_call: TRBV19
cdr3_nt: TGTGCCAGTAGTACTAGCGGGATCCTCGGCGAGCAGTACTTC
cdr3_aa: CASSTSGILGEQYF

j_call: TRBJ1-1
clone_size: -
d_call: -
v_call: TRBV2
cdr3_nt: TGTGCCAGCAGTGTTTACGTAGGGAACACTGAAGCTTTCTTT
cdr3_aa: CASSVYVGNTEAFF

j_call: TRBJ1-5
clone_size: -
d_call: -
v_call: TRBV7-2
cdr3_nt: TGTGCCAGCAGCCGGCGCAATCAGCCCCAGCATTTT
cdr3_aa: CASSRRNQPQHF

j_call: TRBJ2-1
clone_size: -
d_call: TRBD2
v_call: TRBV4-3
cdr3_nt: TGCGCCAGCAGCCAAGACGGACTAGCTAGAAGAGGTGAGCAGTTCTTC
cdr3_aa: CASSQDGLARRGEQFF

j_call: TRBJ2-5
clone_size: -
d_call: TRBD2
v_call: TRBV18
cdr3_nt: TGTGCCAGCTCACCCGGGACTAGCCAAGAGACCCAGTACTTC
cdr3_aa: CASSPGTSQETQYF

j_call: TRBJ2-2
clone_size: -
d_call: TRBD2
v_call: TRBV9
cdr3_nt: TGTGCCAGCAGCGTAGGTCCTAGCGGGAGACTGAAGGGCGGGGAGCTGTTTTTT
cdr3_aa: CASSVGPSGRLKGGELFF

j_call: TRBJ2-3
clone_size: -
d_call: TRBD2
v_call: TRBV5-4
cdr3_nt: TGTGCCAGCAGCTCCGGGGAACGAACCCCCGGGACTAGCGGAGATTTT
cdr3_aa: CASSSGERTPGTSGDF

j_call: TRBJ1-4
clone_size: -
d_call: -
v_call: TRBV5-6
cdr3_nt: TGTGCCAGCAGCCCAGAGGGCGGGAAACTGTTTTTT
cdr3_aa: CASSPEGGKLFF

j_call: TRBJ2-5
clone_size: -
d_call: -
v_call: TRBV5-5
cdr3_nt: TGTGCCAGCAGCTTGGGGCTAGCGCTCCAAGAGACCCAGTACTTC
cdr3_aa: CASSLGLALQETQYF

j_call: TRBJ2-7
clone_size: -
d_call: TRBD2
v_call: TRBV4-1
cdr3_nt: TGCGCCAGCAGCCATTTACGGGGCATCGGACTAGCAGCTTCCGAGCAGTACTTC
cdr3_aa: CASSHLRGIGLAASEQYF

j_call: TRBJ2-5
clone_size: -
d_call: -
v_call: TRBV19
cdr3_nt: TGTGCCAGTAGTATCCGCTCGACACGCGTGATCGAGACCCAGTACTTC
cdr3_aa: CASSIRSTRVIETQYF